Here is one TCR beta chain with its context. The clone's antigen remains unknown. The record has no base qualities; no much larger clone is one base away. TCR CDR3 regions were amplified from genomic DNA by multiplex PCR using the deep immunoSEQ assay. Genomic DNA extracted from each cell subset was distributed evenly over all wells of several immunoSEQ 96-well plates, and each plate served as one replicate. For sorted subsets, roughly 200 ng genomic DNA, equal to 25,000 to 35,000 T cell genomes, was loaded into each replicate PCR. The purified libraries were quantified using a Qubit 3.0 fluorometer, sized with a Bioanalyzer 2100, and then quantified again using the KAPA Library Quantification kit. Each immunoSEQ 96-well plate was sequenced on its own single-read 150-cycle Illumina NextSeq 550 flow cell. For the original study's pipeline: Because the immunoSEQ output held only junctional sequences and lacked quality scores, the filtering could not match the filtering applied to full-length reads. Sequences were annotated with PyIR, a Python wrapper for IgBLAST v1.9, and V/J genes and CDR3 were assigned using IMGT germline references. Reads were removed for weak V/J assignments (E-value above 1e-6), missing CDR3, stop codons, out-of-frame junctions, or ambiguous translated residues. V3J clonotypes were defined by identical inferred V gene, J gene, and CDR3 amino acid sequence. Percentage overlap between repertoires was calculated by dividing the number of shared unique clonotypes by the size of the smaller repertoire. Richness of each repertoire was evaluated using RTK rarefaction, the Chao1 estimator, and Recon v2.1 estimates of unobserved clonotypes. Generation probabilities were computed with OLGA for all TCRbeta clonotypes obtained by the gDNA method from a few donors. Held by TCRdb, this immuneACCESS table contains in-frame sequences only and omits some clones. Under half of the omission traces to an unresolved V gene where checked; the cause of the rest is unknown. V and J calls and clone size are as listed in that table; D and trimming were resolved from the DNA. The sample includes roughly 2.5 million clones, with approximately 90% observed a single time. The ten largest clones capture about 0.13% of the sample.

Donors were healthy HIV-negative adults with no recently reported acute infections or vaccinations. Only Caucasian adults living in Nashville, Tennessee, USA were represented among the donors. Magnetic negative selection was used to enrich CD4+ T cells, after which naive cells were positively selected on CD45RA and the negative fraction became the memory subset. After blood collection by leukapheresis, PBMCs were isolated using Ficoll-Histopaque density gradient centrifugation and then cryopreserved in the vapor phase of liquid nitrogen. Analytical flow cytometry was used to check the purity and quantity of each magnetically sorted T cell population. Each sorted fraction had its genomic DNA isolated and then quantified by UV absorbance on a Nanodrop 2000c. The record originates from a study of shared clonotypes between healthy human individuals (dated by TCRdb to about 2020). About the full investigation: The cohort included a few men and a couple of women between 18 and 49 years of age. Per donor, three plates each were used for CD4 naive and CD4 memory, two for CD8 naive, and one for CD8 memory. Blood TCR repertoires of 5 or 6 healthy adults were deeply sequenced to estimate repertoire size and the extent of clonotype sharing between individuals. Different laboratories and diverse techniques were used to prepare libraries and sequence TCR repertoires, to increase sequencing depth and limit assay-specific biases. Per donor, leukapheresis produced somewhere between about 0.9 and 10 billion PBMCs. General conclusions and limits of the study: Based on pairwise subsampling, the degree of clonotype sharing among donors was expected to be affected by sequencing depth. Even with the large sequencing depth, rarefaction of the sorted-subset datasets indicated that sequencing was incomplete. Clonotypes shared by all four sorted-subset donors showed higher generation probabilities than non-shared clonotypes. Sharing across several donors was observed for approximately 5% of naive CD4, less than 4% of naive CD8, around 2.5% of memory CD4, and roughly 0.4% of memory CD8 clonotypes. Because the study included only a small number of donors, the genetic and exposure-history diversity represented was limited. Larger estimated clonotype richness was generally found for naive subsets than for memory subsets. Sampling was restricted to blood, and TCR repertoires in tissue are likely to differ from TCR repertoires in blood.

The specimen sequenced was naive CD4+ T cells sorted from blood. The cell subset or site label for this specimen denotes: CD45RA+ positively selected. The clonotype originates from a young man in good health.

The CDR3 reads as follows: CASSAPGLDLGSYTF. The bases read TGTGCCAGCAGCGCCCCCGGACTAGATTTGGGGAGCTACACCTTC. The sequence is built from TRBV7-9 and TRBJ1-2, with no reliable assignment of the D segment. V sheds 5 bases and J sheds 9 bases, leaving 22 bases between their ends. The germline V gene (reference sequence) specifies SEHNR as CDR1 and FQNEAQ as CDR2. From cysteine to phenylalanine, the CDR3 is 15 amino acids long. The CDR3 DNA has 45 bases and is translated from base 1.